A selection of T cell receptor beta chains follows, all from one sample in a study of CD8 T cells in ankylosing spondylitis. In TCRdb, the 5' RACE reads were re-called with MiXCR into one record per CDR3 protein. The repertoire includes 200,000 to 300,000 distinct CDR3 sequences, roughly a tenth of them detected once, and 2% to 3% sits in the top ten. Specimen: blood, either unsorted or a sorted T cell fraction (not recorded which). The receptors originated from a male donor with ankylosing spondylitis or in good health (not recorded which). CDR3s include the opening cysteine and the closing phenylalanine or tryptophan. D genes are given only for firm matches. Some rows mark clone size as missing; the rest say once, few, many or name a class of expanded clone.

J gene	D gene	V gene	clone size	CDR3 DNA	CDR3 protein
TRBJ2-7	-	TRBV11-2	-	TGTGCCAGCAGCCCCGGGGCTTACTACGAGCAGTACTTC	CASSPGAYYEQYF
TRBJ2-5	TRBD1	TRBV6-2/TRBV6-3	many	TGTGCCAGCAGGGGAACAGGGGTAGAGACCCAGTACTTC	CASRGTGVETQYF
TRBJ2-5	-	TRBV7-9	-	TGTGCCAGCAGCTTATGGGAATCGACAGGGAGGGCAGAGACCCAGTACTTC	CASSLWESTGRAETQYF
TRBJ2-3	-	TRBV20-1	many	TGCAGTGCGGCCTCGGATTCAGATACGCAGTATTTT	CSAASDSDTQYF
TRBJ1-5	-	TRBV12-3/TRBV12-4	few	TGTGCCAGCAGCAAAATACACCGGACAGCTCTCAATCAGCCCCAGCATTTT	CASSKIHRTALNQPQHF
TRBJ2-3	TRBD2	TRBV11-3	many	TGTGCCAGCAGTATGTGGAGTAGCGGGGGTGGTGGCACAGATACGCAGTATTTT	CASSMWSSGGGGTDTQYF
TRBJ2-3	-	TRBV30	-	TGTGCCTGGAGTGTACGACCCCCAGTGCAGTATTTT	CAWSVRPPVQYF
TRBJ2-5	TRBD1	TRBV12-3/TRBV12-4	many	TGTGCCAGCAGCCGCGCCGGGACAGAAGTCAAAGAGACCCAGTACTTC	CASSRAGTEVKETQYF
TRBJ2-7	TRBD1	TRBV11-2	-	TGTGCCAGCAGCCTAATCTGGACAGGGGATTCCCGCTACGAGCAGTACTTC	CASSLIWTGDSRYEQYF
TRBJ2-6	TRBD1	TRBV11-1	-	TGTGCCAGCAGCTTAAGGGACAGGGGGTTATCTGGGGCCAACGTCCTGACTTTC	CASSLRDRGLSGANVLTF
TRBJ2-2	-	TRBV29-1	-	TGCAGCGTTGAGAGGGGGGATACGAACACCGGGGAGCTGTTTTTT	CSVERGDTNTGELFF
TRBJ1-1	-	TRBV29-1	many	TGCAGCGTCGCAGGGAAGGCTGAAGCTTTCTTT	CSVAGKAEAFF
TRBJ1-4	-	TRBV20-1	few	TGCAGTGCCTCCGCCCGGGGAGCAACTAATGAAAAACTGTTTTTT	CSASARGATNEKLFF
TRBJ2-3	-	TRBV18	-	TGTGCCAGCTCACCCCTGTCGGGGGGCACAGATACGCAGTATTTT	CASSPLSGGTDTQYF
TRBJ2-7	-	TRBV10-3	many	TGTGCCATCAGTGTGACAGGCTACGAGCAGTACTTC	CAISVTGYEQYF
TRBJ1-5	-	TRBV12-3/TRBV12-4	many	TGTGCCAGCAGTTCCAGCGGGTATAGCAATCAGCCCCAGCATTTT	CASSSSGYSNQPQHF
TRBJ2-7	-	TRBV2	many	TGTGCCAGCAGTGAAGTCCTGGGGGGGACAAGCCCGGGCGAGCAGTACTTC	CASSEVLGGTSPGEQYF